The 8 T cell receptor beta chains listed next were all sequenced from one sample in a study of monozygotic twins with inflammatory bowel disease. No DNA is given; TCRdb re-called the 5' RACE reads and lists each CDR3 protein once. The ten top clones account for over 2.5%, within a sample of under 200,000 distinct CDR3 sequences. Sequenced input: blood. The receptors shown here come from a human donor with ulcerative colitis or Crohn's disease, or a healthy co-twin of an affected twin (not recorded which).

The gene calls are TRBV7-9 and TRBJ2-1; with no DNA, the TCRdb D assignment of TRBD1 cannot be verified. This CDR3 has 13 residues. Germline values: CDR1 SEHNR, CDR2 FQNEAQ (reference sequence). This CDR3 reads CASSPVGGDEQFF.

J is TRBJ2-5 and V is TRBV4-2. The V gene's germline CDR1 is LGHNA and CDR2 YNFKEQ. The CDR3 totals 14 residues. This CDR3 is CASSQPGLTETQYF.

V gene TRBV29-1 combines with J gene TRBJ2-2; as DNA is missing, the TRBD2 call by TCRdb cannot be tested. CDR1 is SQVTM and CDR2 is ANQGSEA in the germline V gene. The CDR3 contains 13 residues. CDR3 region: CSVGTTRSGELFF.

The chain carries TRBV24-1 and TRBJ2-2; TCRdb selects TRBD1, and the lack of DNA leaves this call unchecked. CDR1 is KGHDR and CDR2 is SFDVKD in the germline V gene. There are 16 residues in the CDR3. The CDR3 sequence is CATSDLGQENTGELFF.

The chain employs TRBV28 and TRBJ2-7; TCRdb's D gene call, TRBD2, goes unchecked for lack of DNA. CDR3 length: 13 residues. From germline, CDR1 is MDHEN and CDR2 SYDVKM. The CDR3 sequence is CASSRTSGGWQYF.

The rearrangement uses TRBV6-5 and TRBJ2-7; TCRdb reports TRBD2, a call that lacks DNA to check it against. The CDR3 has 15 residues. Germline V CDR1 and CDR2: MNHEY, SVGAGI. CDR3 protein: CASSPPLAGEYEQYF.

The V and J genes are TRBV29-1 and TRBJ1-1. The CDR3 covers 17 residues. The germline V gene encodes CDR1 SQVTM and CDR2 ANQGSEA. CDR3: CSVTGMAAILMNTEAFF.

This sequence joins TRBV18 and TRBJ2-7; TCRdb outputs TRBD1, but without DNA this stays unchecked. The CDR3 extends over 18 amino acids. Germline CDR1 and CDR2: KGHSH and LQKENI. The CDR3 reads CASSPPSTGPTSSYEQYF.